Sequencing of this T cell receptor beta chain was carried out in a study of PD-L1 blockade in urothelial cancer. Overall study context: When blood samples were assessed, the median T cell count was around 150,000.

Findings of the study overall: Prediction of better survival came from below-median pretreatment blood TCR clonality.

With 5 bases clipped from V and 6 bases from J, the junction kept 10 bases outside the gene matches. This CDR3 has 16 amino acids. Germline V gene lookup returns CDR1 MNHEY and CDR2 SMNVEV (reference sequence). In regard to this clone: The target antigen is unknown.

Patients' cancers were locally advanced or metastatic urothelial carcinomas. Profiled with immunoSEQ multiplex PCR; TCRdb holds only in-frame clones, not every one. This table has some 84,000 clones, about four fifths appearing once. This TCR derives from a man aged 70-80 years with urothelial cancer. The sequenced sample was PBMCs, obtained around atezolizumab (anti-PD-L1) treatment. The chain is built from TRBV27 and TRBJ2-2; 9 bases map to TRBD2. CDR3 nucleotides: TGTGCCAGCAGTCCCCTTAGCGGGAGTTGGGCCGGGGAGCTGTTTTTT. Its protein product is CASSPLSGSWAGELFF.